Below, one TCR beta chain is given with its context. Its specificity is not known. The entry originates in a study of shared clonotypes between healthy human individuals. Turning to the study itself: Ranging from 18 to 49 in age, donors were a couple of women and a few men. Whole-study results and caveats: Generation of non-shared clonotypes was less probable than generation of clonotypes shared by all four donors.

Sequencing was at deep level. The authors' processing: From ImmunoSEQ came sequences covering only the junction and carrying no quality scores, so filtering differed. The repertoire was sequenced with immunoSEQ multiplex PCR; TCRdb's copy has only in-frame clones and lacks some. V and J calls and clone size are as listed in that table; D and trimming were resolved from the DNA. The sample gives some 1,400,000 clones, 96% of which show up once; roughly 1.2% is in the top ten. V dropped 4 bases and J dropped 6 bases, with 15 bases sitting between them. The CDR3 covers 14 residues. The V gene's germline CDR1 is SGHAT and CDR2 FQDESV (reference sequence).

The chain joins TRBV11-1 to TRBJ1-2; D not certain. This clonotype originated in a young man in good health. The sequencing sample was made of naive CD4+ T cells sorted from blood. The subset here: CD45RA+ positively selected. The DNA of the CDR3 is TGTGCCAGCAGCTCCCCCCCCGGGCGCGATGGCTACACCTTC. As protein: CASSSPPGRDGYTF.